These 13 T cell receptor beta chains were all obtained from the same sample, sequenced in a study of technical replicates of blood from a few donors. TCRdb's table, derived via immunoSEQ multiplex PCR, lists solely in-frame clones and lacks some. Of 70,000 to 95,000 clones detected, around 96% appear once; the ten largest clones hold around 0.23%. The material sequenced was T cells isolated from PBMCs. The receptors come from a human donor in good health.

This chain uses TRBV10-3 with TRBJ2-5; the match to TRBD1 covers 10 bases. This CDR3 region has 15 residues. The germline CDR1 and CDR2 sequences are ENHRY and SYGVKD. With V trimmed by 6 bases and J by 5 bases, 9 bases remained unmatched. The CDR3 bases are TGTGCCATCAGCGAGACAGGGGGCGGATTGGAGACCCAGTACTTC. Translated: CAISETGGGLETQYF.

This CDR3 is CASSSLRELFF. The CDR3 DNA reads TGTGCCAGCAGTTCCCTCCGGGAGCTGTTTTTT. V usage is TRBV28 and J usage is TRBJ2-2; D is unclear. This CDR3 has 11 amino acids. Germline V gene data show CDR1 as MDHEN and CDR2 as SYDVKM. V was trimmed by 4 bases and J by 9 bases, leaving 6 bases between them.

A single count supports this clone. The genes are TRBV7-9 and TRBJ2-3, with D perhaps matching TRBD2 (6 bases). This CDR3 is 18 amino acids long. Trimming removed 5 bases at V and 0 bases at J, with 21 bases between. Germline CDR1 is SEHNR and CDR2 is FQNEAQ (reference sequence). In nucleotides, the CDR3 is TGTGCCAGCAGCCTAACCTCCTGGGGTAGCGGTAGCACAGATACGCAGTATTTT. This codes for CASSLTSWGSGSTDTQYF.

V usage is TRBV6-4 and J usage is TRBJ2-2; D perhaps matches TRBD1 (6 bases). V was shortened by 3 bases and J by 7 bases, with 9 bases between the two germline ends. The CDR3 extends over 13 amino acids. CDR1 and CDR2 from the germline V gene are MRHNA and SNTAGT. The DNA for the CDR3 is TGTGCCAGCAGTGAAACAGGGAGCGGGGAGCTGTTTTTT. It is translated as CASSETGSGELFF.

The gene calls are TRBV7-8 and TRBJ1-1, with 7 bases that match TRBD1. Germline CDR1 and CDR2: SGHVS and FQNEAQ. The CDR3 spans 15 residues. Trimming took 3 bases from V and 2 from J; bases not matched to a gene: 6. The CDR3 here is CASSFLRGSNTEAFF. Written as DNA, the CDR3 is TGTGCCAGCAGCTTTCTCAGGGGGAGCAACACTGAAGCTTTCTTT.

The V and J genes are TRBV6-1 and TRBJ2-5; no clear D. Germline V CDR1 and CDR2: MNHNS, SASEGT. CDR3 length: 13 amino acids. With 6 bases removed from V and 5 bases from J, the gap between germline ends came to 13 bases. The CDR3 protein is CASSRIPRETQYF. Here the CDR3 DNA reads TGTGCCAGCAGCCGAATCCCCCGGGAGACCCAGTACTTC.

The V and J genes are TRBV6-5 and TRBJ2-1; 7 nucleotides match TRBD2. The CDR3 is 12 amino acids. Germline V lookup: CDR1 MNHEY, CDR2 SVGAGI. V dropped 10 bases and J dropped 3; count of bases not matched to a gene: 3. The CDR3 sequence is CATWGGYNEQFF. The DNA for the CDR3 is TGTGCCACCTGGGGGGGCTACAATGAGCAGTTCTTC.

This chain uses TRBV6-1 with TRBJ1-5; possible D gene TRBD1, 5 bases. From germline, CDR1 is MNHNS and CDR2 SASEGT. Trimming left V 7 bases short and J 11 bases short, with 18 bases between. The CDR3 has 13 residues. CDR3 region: CASTRTPPGAQHF. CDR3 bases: TGTGCCAGCACTCGGACACCGCCGGGGGCCCAGCATTTT.

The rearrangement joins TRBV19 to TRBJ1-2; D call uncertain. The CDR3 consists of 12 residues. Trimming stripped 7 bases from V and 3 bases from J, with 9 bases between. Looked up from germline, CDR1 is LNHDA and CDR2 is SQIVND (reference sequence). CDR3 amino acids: CASKYQDYGYTF. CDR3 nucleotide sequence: TGTGCCAGTAAATACCAGGACTATGGCTACACCTTC.

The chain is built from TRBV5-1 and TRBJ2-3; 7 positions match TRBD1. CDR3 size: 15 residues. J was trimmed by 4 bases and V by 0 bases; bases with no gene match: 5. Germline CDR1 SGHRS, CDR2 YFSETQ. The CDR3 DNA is TGCGCCAGCAGCTTGGGACAGGGAATCGCAGATACGCAGTATTTT. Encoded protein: CASSLGQGIADTQYF.

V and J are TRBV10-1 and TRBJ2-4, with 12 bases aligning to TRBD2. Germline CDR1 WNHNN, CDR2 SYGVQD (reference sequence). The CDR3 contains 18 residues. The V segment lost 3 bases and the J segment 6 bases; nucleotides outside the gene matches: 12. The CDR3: CASSDGLAGGPRTNIQYF. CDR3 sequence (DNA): TGCGCCAGCAGTGACGGGCTAGCGGGAGGGCCGCGGACAAACATTCAGTACTTC.

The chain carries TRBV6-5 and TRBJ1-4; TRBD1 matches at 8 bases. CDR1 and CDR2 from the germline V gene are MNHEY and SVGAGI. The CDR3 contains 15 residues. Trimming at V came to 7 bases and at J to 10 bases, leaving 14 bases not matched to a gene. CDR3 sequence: CASNPSGGKSGKLFF. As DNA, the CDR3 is TGTGCCAGCAATCCTTCAGGGGGCAAATCCGGAAAACTGTTTTTT.

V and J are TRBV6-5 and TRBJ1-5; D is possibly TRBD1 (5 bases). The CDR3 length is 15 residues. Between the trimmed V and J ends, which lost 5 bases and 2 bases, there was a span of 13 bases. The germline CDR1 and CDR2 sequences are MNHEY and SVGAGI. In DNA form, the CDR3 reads TGTGCCAGCAGTGTCCAGGGAGGGGGCAATCAGCCCCAGCATTTT. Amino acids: CASSVQGGGNQPQHF.